One and the same sample provided the 9 T cell receptor beta chains below, sequenced in a study of Graves' ophthalmopathy and Graves' hyperthyroidism. CDR3 regions of TCR beta were amplified from RNA transcripts. The library came from an HTBI-primed first-round RT-PCR and a second-round multiplex PCR. Via MiXCR, TCRdb re-called the multiplex PCR reads, giving one row per CDR3 protein. The sample lists 500,000 to 700,000 distinct CDR3 sequences; roughly 20% were seen once. Material for sequencing was peripheral blood. The receptor set was obtained from a woman aged 18-35 years with stable Graves' hyperthyroidism. Some clones in this sample may be carry-over from other donors' samples.

This clonotype was picked up many times. The chain joins TRBV2 to TRBJ1-5; D is possibly TRBD1 (6 bases). The CDR3 extends over 14 amino acids. CDR1 SNHLY and CDR2 FYNNEI come from the germline V gene. V lost 2 bases and J lost 13, with 18 bases in between. DNA of the CDR3: TGTGCCAGCAGTGAATCGCGGGTATACAGGGAACAGCATTTT. Protein: CASSESRVYREQHF.

A few counts support this clonotype. V gene TRBV25-1 combines with J gene TRBJ1-6; D not resolved. Germline lookup yields CDR1 MGHDK and CDR2 SYGVNS. This CDR3 region has 14 residues. V was shortened by 8 bases and J by 4 bases, with 12 bases between the two germline ends. CDR3 protein: CASGEDGYNSPLHF. In DNA, the CDR3 is TGTGCCAGCGGAGAGGACGGTTATAATTCACCCCTCCACTTT.

This clonotype showed up many times. The gene calls are TRBV4-2 and TRBJ2-5; no reliable D call. CDR1 is LGHNA and CDR2 is YNFKEQ in the germline V gene. V shed 0 bases and J shed 2 bases, with 10 bases lying between them. The CDR3 has 15 amino acids. CDR3 protein: CASSQDLHNQETQYF. CDR3 nucleotide sequence: TGTGCCAGCAGCCAAGATCTGCACAATCAAGAGACCCAGTACTTC.

Ten or more counts support this clonotype. The J gene is TRBJ2-7, the V gene TRBV25-1; D tentatively fits TRBD1 or TRBD2 (5 bases each). There are 11 residues in the CDR3. The V and J ends lost 6 bases and 5 bases respectively, with 8 bases between them. The germline CDR1 and CDR2 sequences are MGHDK and SYGVNS. Here the CDR3 reads CASRGRHEQYF. CDR3 DNA: TGTGCCAGCAGGGGACGTCACGAGCAGTACTTC.

This clonotype has ten or more counts. The CDR3 spells CASREQVSGANVLTF. CDR3 coding DNA: TGTGCCAGCAGGGAACAGGTCTCTGGGGCCAACGTCCTGACTTTC. The chain links TRBV6-1 to TRBJ2-6, with a possible D match to TRBD1 (5 bases). CDR3 length: 15 residues. Germline V CDR1 and CDR2: MNHNS, SASEGT. V was trimmed by 6 bases and J by 0 bases, leaving 9 bases between them.

This clonotype was found a few times. The chain combines TRBV3-1 with TRBJ1-5; D not certain. CDR3 length equals 15 residues. Germline CDR1 is LGHDT and CDR2 is YNNKEL (reference sequence). V gave up 0 bases and J gave up 6 bases, with 12 bases separating them. The CDR3 is CASSQDSGFRQPQHF. CDR3 sequence (DNA): TGTGCCAGCAGCCAAGATTCCGGGTTTCGTCAGCCCCAGCATTTT.

This clonotype has just a few counts. J is TRBJ1-2 and V is TRBV6-1; D is possibly TRBD1 (6 bases). V gave up 8 bases and J gave up 2 bases, with 12 bases separating them. Germline V gene data show CDR1 as MNHNS and CDR2 as SASEGT. The CDR3 sequence is 13 residues long. CDR3 sequence: CASHRRGNYGYTF. In DNA form, the CDR3 reads TGTGCCAGCCATAGAAGGGGGAACTATGGCTACACCTTC.

This clonotype appeared many times. This rearrangement joins TRBV10-1 to TRBJ2-2; D might be TRBD2 (5 bases). Per the germline V gene, CDR1 is WNHNN and CDR2 is SYGVQD (reference sequence). CDR3 length: 14 amino acids. The V and J ends lost 8 bases and 4 bases respectively, with 14 bases between them. The CDR3 DNA reads TGCGCCAGCGGAGATACTAGACCCACCGGGGAGCTGTTTTTT. As protein: CASGDTRPTGELFF.

This clonotype has a count of ten or more. The chain couples TRBV19 to TRBJ1-1, with a tentative D call TRBD1 (5 bases). CDR1 is LNHDA and CDR2 is SQIVND in the germline V gene (reference sequence). CDR3 size: 16 residues. Trimming pared 5 bases from V and 5 bases from J, leaving 21 bases between. Written as DNA, the CDR3 is TGTGCCAGTAGTCCCTCGGGACGTCCGAAAGGGACTGAAGCTTTCTTT. It specifies CASSPSGRPKGTEAFF.